A selection of T cell receptor beta chains follows, all from one sample in a study of shared clonotypes between healthy human individuals. The table came from immunoSEQ multiplex PCR; TCRdb's copy has only in-frame clones and leaves some out. The sample yields some 200,000 clones, approximately 70% seen once. Source material: memory CD4+ T cells sorted from blood. Receptors were obtained from a man between 25 and 39 years old in good health. Both conserved end residues are part of each CDR3. Each record gives: D gene, J gene, clone size, V gene, CDR3 DNA, CDR3 protein. The D gene is left open where the match is weak. Where a row states a size, it is once, few, many or the class of an expanded clone; other rows omit it.

D: NA; J: TRBJ1-1; size: NA; V: TRBV29-1; DNA: TGCAGCGTTGCCGCAGGGTGGGGTATGAACACTGAAGCTTTCTTT; CDR3: CSVAAGWGMNTEAFF
D: TRBD1; J: TRBJ2-7; size: NA; V: TRBV5-3; DNA: TGTGCCAGAGGTCCTAAAGAGGACAGGGACGACTCCTACGAGCAGTACTTC; CDR3: CARGPKEDRDDSYEQYF
D: NA; J: TRBJ2-7; size: NA; V: TRBV2; DNA: TGTGCCAGCAGTGTCGGGCAGGGGCTCGAGCAGTACTTC; CDR3: CASSVGQGLEQYF
D: TRBD2; J: TRBJ2-1; size: NA; V: TRBV10-2; DNA: TGCGCCAGCAGTGCCGGGACTAGCGGGAGACAGTTCTTC; CDR3: CASSAGTSGRQFF
D: NA; J: TRBJ2-6; size: NA; V: TRBV7-2; DNA: TGTGCCAGCAGCTTACAAAACTCTGGGGCCAACGTCCTGACTTTC; CDR3: CASSLQNSGANVLTF
D: NA; J: TRBJ2-3; size: NA; V: TRBV2; DNA: TGTGCCAGCAGTGAACCTTTCAAAGATACGCAGTATTTT; CDR3: CASSEPFKDTQYF
D: TRBD1; J: TRBJ2-2; size: many; V: TRBV5-1; DNA: TGCGCCAGCAAGGGACAGGGGGCTAGCACCGGGGAGCTGTTTTTT; CDR3: CASKGQGASTGELFF
D: NA; J: TRBJ2-3; size: NA; V: TRBV10-3; DNA: TGTGCCATCAGTGAGTACCCGACAGGGACTAGCACAGATACGCAGTATTTT; CDR3: CAISEYPTGTSTDTQYF
D: NA; J: TRBJ2-1; size: few; V: TRBV11-2; DNA: TGTGCCAGCAGCACCTATAGCGGAAACTCCTACAATGAGCAGTTCTTC; CDR3: CASSTYSGNSYNEQFF
D: NA; J: TRBJ2-5; size: NA; V: TRBV30; DNA: TGTGCCTGGAACACAGGTCGGGCCCCAGGGGAGACCCAGTACTTC; CDR3: CAWNTGRAPGETQYF
D: TRBD2; J: TRBJ2-1; size: NA; V: TRBV19; DNA: TGTGCCAGTAAGGGACTAGCGGGAGAGGCCGCCCTCTCCTACAATGAGCAGTTCTTC; CDR3: CASKGLAGEAALSYNEQFF
D: NA; J: TRBJ2-5; size: NA; V: TRBV2; DNA: TGTGCCAGCAGTCGACTTAGGGGGTCGGAGACCCAGTACTTC; CDR3: CASSRLRGSETQYF
D: TRBD2; J: TRBJ2-7; size: once; V: TRBV5-1; DNA: TGCGCCAGCAGCCTACTAGCGGGAGGTGACAACGAGCAGTACTTC; CDR3: CASSLLAGGDNEQYF
D: TRBD1; J: TRBJ1-5; size: NA; V: TRBV2; DNA: TGTGCCAGCAGTAAGGACAGGGACCATCAGCCCCAGCATTTT; CDR3: CASSKDRDHQPQHF
D: TRBD2; J: TRBJ2-1; size: NA; V: TRBV19; DNA: TGTGCCAGTAGTTTTGCTAGCGGGAGTTCATACAATGAGCAGTTCTTC; CDR3: CASSFASGSSYNEQFF
D: TRBD2; J: TRBJ2-5; size: NA; V: TRBV5-1; DNA: TGCGCCAGCAGCTTGGGACTAGCGGGAGCCCAAGAGACCCAGTACTTC; CDR3: CASSLGLAGAQETQYF
D: TRBD2; J: TRBJ2-5; size: NA; V: TRBV7-9; DNA: TGTGCCAGCAGCTTAGCTCTACTAGCGGGAGCTGAGACCCAGTACTTC; CDR3: CASSLALLAGAETQYF
D: NA; J: TRBJ2-5; size: NA; V: TRBV5-1; DNA: TGCGCCAGCAGACGAGATGGACAACAAGAGACCCAGTACTTC; CDR3: CASRRDGQQETQYF
D: NA; J: TRBJ1-5; size: NA; V: TRBV29-1; DNA: TGCAGCGTGATGACAGGTCGCAATCAGCCCCAGCATTTT; CDR3: CSVMTGRNQPQHF
D: NA; J: TRBJ2-2; size: NA; V: TRBV6-5; DNA: TGTGCCAGCAGTTATTCAACCTTAAGGGGGGAGCTGTTTTTT; CDR3: CASSYSTLRGELFF
D: TRBD2; J: TRBJ2-7; size: NA; V: TRBV9; DNA: TGTGCCAGCAGCGCCCATAGCGGGAGCTCCTACGAGCAGTACTTC; CDR3: CASSAHSGSSYEQYF
D: NA; J: TRBJ1-1; size: NA; V: TRBV7-2; DNA: TGTGCCAGCAACTACCAGATGAACACTGAAGCTTTCTTT; CDR3: CASNYQMNTEAFF
D: TRBD2; J: TRBJ2-1; size: NA; V: TRBV11-2; DNA: TGTGCCAGCAGCCGAGCGGGAGTTAATGAGCAGTTCTTC; CDR3: CASSRAGVNEQFF
D: NA; J: TRBJ2-1; size: NA; V: TRBV6-6; DNA: TGTGCCAGCAGTTACTTACCTGTCTCCTACAATGAGCAGTTCTTC; CDR3: CASSYLPVSYNEQFF
D: TRBD1; J: TRBJ1-1; size: once; V: TRBV5-4; DNA: TGTGCCAGCACTGTCCGGGACAGTAACACTGAAGCTTTCTTT; CDR3: CASTVRDSNTEAFF
D: NA; J: TRBJ1-5; size: NA; V: TRBV18; DNA: TGTGCCAGCTCACCATCCGATAATCAGCCCCAGCATTTT; CDR3: CASSPSDNQPQHF
D: NA; J: TRBJ2-1; size: few; V: TRBV7-3; DNA: TGTGCCAGCAGCTTAGGCGTGGATGAGCAGTTCTTC; CDR3: CASSLGVDEQFF
D: NA; J: TRBJ2-7; size: NA; V: TRBV18; DNA: TGTGCCAGCTCACCCTCGGGGACCTACGAGCAGTACTTC; CDR3: CASSPSGTYEQYF
D: TRBD1; J: TRBJ2-7; size: few; V: TRBV2; DNA: TGTGCCAGCAGTGAACCCCTGGGACAGGGGACGTACGAGCAGTACTTC; CDR3: CASSEPLGQGTYEQYF
D: NA; J: TRBJ2-5; size: NA; V: TRBV9; DNA: TGTGCCAGCAGCGCAGGGCCCCAAGAGACCCAGTACTTC; CDR3: CASSAGPQETQYF
D: TRBD2; J: TRBJ2-7; size: NA; V: TRBV18; DNA: TGTGCCAGCTCACCGGGGGGGAGCTCCTACGAGCAGTACTTC; CDR3: CASSPGGSSYEQYF
D: NA; J: TRBJ2-7; size: NA; V: TRBV6-6; DNA: TGTGCCAGCTCTGGGCGGGGCCTGCACGAGCAGTACTTC; CDR3: CASSGRGLHEQYF
D: NA; J: TRBJ2-1; size: NA; V: TRBV15; DNA: TGTGCCACCAGCAGAGTAGACAGGAGACAAGCGAATGAGCAGTTCTTC; CDR3: CATSRVDRRQANEQFF
D: NA; J: TRBJ1-4; size: NA; V: TRBV7-5; DNA: TGTGCCAGCAGCTTAACAGGGACGGACGAAAAACTGTTTTTT; CDR3: CASSLTGTDEKLFF
D: NA; J: TRBJ2-7; size: NA; V: TRBV4-3; DNA: TGCGCCAGCAGCCAAGATTTGGTGTCTAGACAGGCCTACGAGCAGTACTTC; CDR3: CASSQDLVSRQAYEQYF
D: TRBD2; J: TRBJ2-5; size: NA; V: TRBV9; DNA: TGTGCCAGCAGCGAACGACTAGCGGGAGTCCAGGAGACCCAGTACTTC; CDR3: CASSERLAGVQETQYF
D: NA; J: TRBJ2-1; size: NA; V: TRBV7-2; DNA: TGTGCCAGCAGCCGAATTCGGGGCTCATACAATGAGCAGTTCTTC; CDR3: CASSRIRGSYNEQFF
D: TRBD2; J: TRBJ2-7; size: NA; V: TRBV9; DNA: TGTGCCAGCAGCAGATCGGGACTAGCGGGAGCCTCCTACGAGCAGTACTTC; CDR3: CASSRSGLAGASYEQYF
D: NA; J: TRBJ1-5; size: NA; V: TRBV10-3; DNA: TGTGCCATCAGTGAGTCGGGGGTGGCCCAGCATTTT; CDR3: CAISESGVAQHF
D: TRBD1; J: TRBJ2-7; size: NA; V: TRBV9; DNA: TGTGCCAGCAGAGGGACAGGGGGCGCGTTATCTAATTACGAGCAGTACTTC; CDR3: CASRGTGGALSNYEQYF
D: NA; J: TRBJ2-7; size: NA; V: TRBV15; DNA: TGTGCCACCAGCGAATCTAGCGAGCAGTACTTC; CDR3: CATSESSEQYF
D: TRBD1; J: TRBJ1-3; size: NA; V: TRBV7-2; DNA: TGTGCCAGCAGCACCAGGGGACAGGCTGGAAACACCATATATTTT; CDR3: CASSTRGQAGNTIYF
D: TRBD2; J: TRBJ2-5; size: NA; V: TRBV2; DNA: TGTGCCAGCATAACAGGGCGGGGGGGAGAGACCCAGTACTTC; CDR3: CASITGRGGETQYF